This T cell receptor beta chain was identified during a study of blood T cell repertoires in COVID-19 (dated by TCRdb to 2020 to 2021). Some background on the complete study: The collaborator samples originated in the United States, Italy and Spain and spanned the acute and convalescent phases of COVID-19. Samples came from the ongoing ImmuneRACE study (first 160 participants) plus 1,254 subjects from 6 global collaborators. The dataset comprised deeply sampled blood TCRbeta repertoires from subjects exposed to, actively infected with, or recovered from COVID-19. Sample metadata almost always included a de-identified subject ID, COVID-19 status, age in years and sex. Where available, HLA class I and class II types were taken from metadata supplied by the sample provider and were not determined by assay-based typing. The repertoires were made available in a free public database intended to serve as a resource for research on the immune response to SARS-CoV-2. The material from the prospective study consisted of cDNA or gDNA derived from T cells, B-cell-depleted T cells, or PBMCs.

This clone occurred many times. No antigen is known for it. Base-call qualities are not available, and no considerably larger clone is one nucleotide away. Participants in the prospective study were aged roughly 18 to 89 years, lived in about two dozen United States geographic areas, and enrolled through a virtual design. In the prospective study, participants were assigned to cohorts based on the clinical history participants reported in a screening survey and a study questionnaire. Exposed participants had been in contact with someone with a PCR-confirmed or clinician-diagnosed COVID-19 case within 2 weeks of study entry. Each participant in the prospective study had whole blood, serum and a nasopharyngeal or oropharyngeal swab collected by mobile phlebotomists. Additional blood draws and questionnaires over a 2-month period could optionally be provided by prospective study participants. Before DNA extraction, blood samples from the prospective study were shipped at room temperature or frozen.

The immunoSEQ Assay, a bias-controlled multiplex PCR, was used to amplify TCRbeta CDR3 regions from genomic DNA. Per the authors' processing: The number of nucleated cells in each sample was estimated from the amplification of reference gene primers within the assay. To quantify the absolute abundance of each unique TCRbeta CDR3 rearrangement, sequence reads were collapsed and filtered. For each sample, productive Simpson clonality was calculated by taking the square root of Simpson's diversity index across productive rearrangements. Held by TCRdb, this immuneACCESS table contains in-frame sequences only and omits some clones. Under half of the omission traces to an unresolved V gene where checked; the cause of the rest is unknown. Clonal size and the V and J genes are those of that table, whereas D and trimming came from the DNA. In all, the sample holds fewer than 350,000 clones, and 85% of those were seen once. The ten largest clones represent 1.5% to 2% of the sample.

The germline V gene (reference sequence) gives CDR1 as GTSNPN and CDR2 as SVGIG. Counted from cysteine to phenylalanine, this CDR3 has 14 amino acids. Here the CDR3 DNA is all that survives: 42 bases in frame from base 1. V is cut back by 2 bases and J by 5 bases, with 7 bases in the junction unmatched. The study at large found these results: Clinical and demographic metadata were provided uncurated, with the amount varying by source and participant.

The sequence was obtained from a woman under 40 who had been exposed to COVID-19. What was sequenced was PBMCs or T cells enriched from blood (not recorded which). Here the chain combines TRBV30 and TRBJ2-7, and 9 bases in between align with TRBD1. The nucleotide sequence is TGTGCCTGGAGTCCCGGGACAGGGTCCCACGAGCAGTACTTC. The resulting protein is CAWSPGTGSHEQYF.